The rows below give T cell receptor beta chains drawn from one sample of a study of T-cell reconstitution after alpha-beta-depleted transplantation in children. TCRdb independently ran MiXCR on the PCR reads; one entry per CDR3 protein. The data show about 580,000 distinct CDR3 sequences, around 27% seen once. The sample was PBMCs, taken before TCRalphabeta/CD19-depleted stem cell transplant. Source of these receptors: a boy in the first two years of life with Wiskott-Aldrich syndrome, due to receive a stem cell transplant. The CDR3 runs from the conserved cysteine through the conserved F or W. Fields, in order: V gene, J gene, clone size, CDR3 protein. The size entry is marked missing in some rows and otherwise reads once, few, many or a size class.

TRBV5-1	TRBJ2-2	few	CASSLASGRLDTGELFF
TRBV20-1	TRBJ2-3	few	CSATAGGTTDTQYF
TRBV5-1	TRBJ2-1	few	CASSLASGSGYNEQFF
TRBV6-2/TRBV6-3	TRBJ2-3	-	CASSYTSVSDTQYF
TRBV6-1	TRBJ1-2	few	CASSERGANYGYTF
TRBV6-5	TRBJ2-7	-	CASSSPRDLRSYEQYF
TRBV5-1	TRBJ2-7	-	CASSLRSGNPHEQYF
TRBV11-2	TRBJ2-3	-	CASSQLEAAPDTQYF
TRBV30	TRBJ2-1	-	CAWKGGNNEQFF
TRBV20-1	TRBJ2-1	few	CSAGGGAYNEQFF
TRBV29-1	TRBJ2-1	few	CSVGGYNEQFF
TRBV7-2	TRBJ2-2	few	CASSHGTSGELFF
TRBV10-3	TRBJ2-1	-	CAISRQGASYNEQFF
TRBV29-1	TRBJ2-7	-	CGVRQGRSEQYF
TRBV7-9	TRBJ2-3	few	CASSPRSDTQYF
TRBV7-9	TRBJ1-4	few	CASSPPGATNEKLFF
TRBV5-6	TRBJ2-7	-	CASSVDGTSGSVSQYF
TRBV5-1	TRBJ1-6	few	CASSSGTGGGSPLHF
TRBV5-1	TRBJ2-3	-	CASSLEGARADTQYF
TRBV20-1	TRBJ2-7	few	CSARAGGIEQYF
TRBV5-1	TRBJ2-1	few	CASSLDRTTYNEQFF
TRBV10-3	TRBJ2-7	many	CAISGGTSEQYF
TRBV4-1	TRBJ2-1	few	CASSYMGQGSYNEQFF
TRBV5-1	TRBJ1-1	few	CASSLVSQNTEAFF
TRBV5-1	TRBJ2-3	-	CASSLKASGTSTDTQYF
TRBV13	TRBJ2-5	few	CASSLGQGVGETQYF
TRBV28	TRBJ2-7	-	CASSLGASGSFEQYF
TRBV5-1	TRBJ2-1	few	CASSWLTSNEQFF
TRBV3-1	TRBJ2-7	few	CASSRGTSGNYEQYF
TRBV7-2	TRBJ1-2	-	CASSLDRWIYGYTF
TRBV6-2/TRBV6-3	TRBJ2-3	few	CAGRRASGFLRGTDTQYF
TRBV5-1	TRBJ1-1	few	CASSVELDTEAFF
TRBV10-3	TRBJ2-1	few	CAISESTQQRDGDEQFF
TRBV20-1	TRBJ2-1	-	CSARVPSGSARDNEQFF
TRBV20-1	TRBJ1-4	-	CSASTGVLEKLFF
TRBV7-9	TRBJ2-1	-	CASSSLSRQGSYGEQFF
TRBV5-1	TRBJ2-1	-	CASSDPPGGRNEQFF
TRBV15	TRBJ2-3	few	CATQYSSTDTQYF
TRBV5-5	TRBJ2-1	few	CASSPLGFSYNEQFF
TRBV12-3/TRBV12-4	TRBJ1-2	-	CASSLFGQYGYTF
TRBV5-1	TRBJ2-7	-	CASSLGLADYYEQYF
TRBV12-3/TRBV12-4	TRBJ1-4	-	CASSPMTATNEKLFF
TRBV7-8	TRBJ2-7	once	CASSKGLAGSYEQYF
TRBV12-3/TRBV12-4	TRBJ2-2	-	CASSFFLGAGVGELFF
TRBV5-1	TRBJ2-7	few	CASSRWDIGYEQYF
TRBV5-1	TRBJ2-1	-	CASSLEPAGNEQFF
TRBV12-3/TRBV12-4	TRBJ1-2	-	CASSLSTGESGYTF
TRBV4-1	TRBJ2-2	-	CASSPSGWNTGELFF
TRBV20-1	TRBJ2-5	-	CSAHLDRRAGETQYF
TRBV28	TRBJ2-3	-	CASSRIAGGKTDTQYF
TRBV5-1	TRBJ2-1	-	CASSYRSGRAGNEQFF
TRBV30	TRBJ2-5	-	CAWDRGQETQYF
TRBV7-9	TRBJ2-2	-	CASSLDTGVTGELFF